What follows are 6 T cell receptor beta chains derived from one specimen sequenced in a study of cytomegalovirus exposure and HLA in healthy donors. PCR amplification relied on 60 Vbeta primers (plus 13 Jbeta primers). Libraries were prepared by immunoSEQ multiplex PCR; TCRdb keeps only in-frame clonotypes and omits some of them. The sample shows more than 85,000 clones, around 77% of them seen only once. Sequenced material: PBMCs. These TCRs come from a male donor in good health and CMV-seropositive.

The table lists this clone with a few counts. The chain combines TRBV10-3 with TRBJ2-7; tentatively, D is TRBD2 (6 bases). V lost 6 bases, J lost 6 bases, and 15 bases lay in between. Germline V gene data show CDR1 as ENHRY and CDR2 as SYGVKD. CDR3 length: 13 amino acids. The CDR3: CAIRVEGSSEQYF. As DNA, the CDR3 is TGTGCCATCAGGGTGGAGGGTTCGTCCGAGCAGTACTTC.

The CDR3 DNA reads TGTGCCAGCAGTTACAGCTATAGCAATCAGCCCCAGCATTTT. Its translation: CASSYSYSNQPQHF. The rearrangement uses TRBV6-6 and TRBJ1-5; unclear D gene. Germline CDR1 and CDR2: MNHNY and SVGAGI (reference sequence). The CDR3 extends over 14 amino acids. V was pared by 2 bases and J by 0 bases, with 5 bases between.

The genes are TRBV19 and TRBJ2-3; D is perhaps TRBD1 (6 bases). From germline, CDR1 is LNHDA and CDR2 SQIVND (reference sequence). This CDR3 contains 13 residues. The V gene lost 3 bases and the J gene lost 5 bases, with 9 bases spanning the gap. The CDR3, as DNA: TGTGCCAGTAGTATTCAGGACAGAGATACGCAGTATTTT. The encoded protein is CASSIQDRDTQYF.

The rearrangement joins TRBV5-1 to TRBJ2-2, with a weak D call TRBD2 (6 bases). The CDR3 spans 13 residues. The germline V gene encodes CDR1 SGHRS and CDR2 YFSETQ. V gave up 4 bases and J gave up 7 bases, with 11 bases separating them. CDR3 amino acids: CASSPEGGGELFF. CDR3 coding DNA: TGCGCCAGCAGCCCGGAGGGAGGCGGGGAGCTGTTTTTT.

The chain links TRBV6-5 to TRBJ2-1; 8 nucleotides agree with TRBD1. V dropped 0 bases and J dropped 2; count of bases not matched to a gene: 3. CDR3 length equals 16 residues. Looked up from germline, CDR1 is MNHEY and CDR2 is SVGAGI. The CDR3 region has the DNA TGTGCCAGCAGTTACTCCGACAGGGGCCCCTACAATGAGCAGTTCTTC. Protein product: CASSYSDRGPYNEQFF.

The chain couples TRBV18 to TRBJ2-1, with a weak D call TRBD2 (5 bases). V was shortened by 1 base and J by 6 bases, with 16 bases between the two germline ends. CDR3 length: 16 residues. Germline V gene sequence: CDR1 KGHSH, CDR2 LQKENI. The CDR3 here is CASSPRDVGRGNEQFF. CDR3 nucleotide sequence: TGTGCCAGCTCACCACGCGACGTGGGTCGGGGCAATGAGCAGTTCTTC.